This T cell receptor beta chain was sequenced for a study of T cells in Graves' hyperthyroidism and ophthalmopathy. The CDR3 contains 18 residues. In germline, CDR1 is SGHAT, CDR2 FQNNGV. Trimming pared 4 bases from V and 4 bases from J, leaving 25 bases between. This clonotype was recorded many times. Subjects aged 18 to 65 presented with newly diagnosed hyperthyroidism of less than 2 months' duration. Exclusions: uncontrolled infection, other autoimmune disease, pregnancy, lactation. Out of 8.5 to 10 ml of fresh peripheral blood came the PBMCs. The TCR beta CDR3 regions underwent amplification using RNA transcripts as the source. An initial round of RT-PCR targeting the TCR CDR3 relied on the HTBI primer set. MiXCR, applied by TCRdb to the multiplex PCR reads, yields one record per CDR3 protein. Of 650,000 to 750,000 distinct CDR3 sequences in the sample, 11% to 15% were seen once.

Specimen: blood. The clonotype was recovered from a woman between 18 and 29 years old with Graves' hyperthyroidism. The chain carries TRBV11-2 and TRBJ1-2; D not resolved. The chain's CDR3 is CASSYDLPGPLEGYGYTF. DNA for the CDR3: TGTGCCAGCAGCTACGACCTCCCGGGCCCCCTGGAGGGCTATGGCTACACCTTC.